Listed here is a single T cell receptor (beta chain). The entry originates in a study of blood T cell repertoires in COVID-19. Study-level background: Sites across the United States, Italy and Spain contributed samples from acute and convalescent COVID-19. T cells, B-cell-depleted T cells, or PBMCs provided the cDNA or gDNA that served as material.

Authors' data handling: It was from reference gene primer amplification that nucleated cell counts were estimated. Sequencing was performed with immunoSEQ multiplex PCR; in TCRdb, only in-frame clones are kept and a portion is missing. Clonal size and the V and J genes are those of that table, whereas D and trimming came from the DNA. The sample comprises about 150,000 clones, around 91% of which are singletons, and about 16% rests with the top ten. CDR1 and CDR2 from the germline V gene are MGHRA and YSYEKL. The length of the CDR3 is 15 residues. Trimming cost V 2 bases and J 1 base, with 8 bases left between them.

The rearrangement links TRBV4-1 to TRBJ2-2; unclear D gene. The clonotype comes from a woman aged 40 to 50 with acute or convalescent COVID-19. Sequenced input: peripheral blood. The CDR3 loop reads CASSQPTRNTGELFF. CDR3 nucleotides: TGCGCCAGCAGCCAACCCACAAGGAACACCGGGGAGCTGTTTTTT.